One sample yielded the 27 T cell receptor beta chains listed below, sequenced in a study of blood T cell repertoires in COVID-19. Generated by immunoSEQ multiplex PCR, the TCRdb table keeps only in-frame clones and is missing some. The repertoire has 200,000 to 250,000 clones, approximately 85% of them found once; the top ten carry 2.5% to 3.5%. The sequenced sample was peripheral blood. These receptors were taken from a man over 45 who had recovered from COVID-19.

The CDR3 bases are TGCGCCAGCAGCCCAAAGGCTAGCGGGAGTTATCGTATTACAGATACGCAGTATTTT. Encoded protein: CASSPKASGSYRITDTQYF. The chain carries TRBV4-1 and TRBJ2-3; TRBD2 matches at 10 bases. V lost 4 bases to trimming and J lost 3 bases; unmatched junction nucleotides: 16. CDR3 length: 19 residues. Germline CDR1 and CDR2: MGHRA and YSYEKL.

CDR3 sequence reads: CASSRRDTSTDTQYF. The CDR3 DNA reads as TGTGCCAGCAGCCGCCGGGACACCAGCACAGATACGCAGTATTTT. V usage is TRBV3-1 (or the pseudogene TRBV3-2) and J usage is TRBJ2-3, with D tentatively TRBD1 (6 bases). This CDR3 has 15 residues. Trimming removed 4 bases at V and 0 bases at J, with 11 bases between. Germline V gene sequence: CDR1 LGHDT, CDR2 YNNKEL (reference sequence).

This clone was seen a single time. The gene calls are TRBV19 and TRBJ2-6, with a weak D call TRBD2 (5 bases). Trimming left V 4 bases short and J 0 bases short, with 10 bases between. Germline V gene data show CDR1 as LNHDA and CDR2 as SQIVND (reference sequence). The length of the CDR3 is 16 residues. CDR3 sequence reads: CASSRSGGSGANVLTF. For the CDR3, the DNA is TGTGCCAGTAGTAGATCCGGAGGCTCTGGGGCCAACGTCCTGACTTTC. Looking up the rest from reference TRBV19 and TRBJ2-6 gives the full variable domain: DGGITQSPKYLFRKEGQNVTLSCEQNLNHDAMYWYRQDPGQGLRLIYYSQIVNDFQKGDIAEGYSVSREKKESFPLTVTSAQKNPTAFYLCASSRSGGSGANVLTFGAGSRLTVL.

This chain uses TRBV5-4 with TRBJ1-2, with 7 bases fitting TRBD1. CDR3 size: 15 residues. CDR1 SGHNT and CDR2 YYREEE come from the germline V gene (reference sequence). V dropped 4 bases and J dropped 7; count of bases not matched to a gene: 13. The CDR3 loop reads CASSLNRGGLGGYTF. DNA of the CDR3: TGTGCCAGCAGCCTAAATAGAGGGGGCTTGGGTGGCTACACCTTC.

This clone appeared a few times. The rearrangement joins TRBV7-9 to TRBJ1-1, with 12 bases fitting TRBD1. The V gene's germline CDR1 is SEHNR and CDR2 FQNEAQ (reference sequence). This CDR3 spans 14 amino acids. V lost 3 bases and J lost 11; bases outside the gene matches: 7. The CDR3 region has the DNA TGTGCCAGCAGCTTCCCGGGACAGGGGGCCGGGGCTTTCTTT. Protein sequence: CASSFPGQGAGAFF. Together with reference TRBV7-9 and TRBJ1-1, the CDR3 gives the full variable domain: DTGVSQNPRHKITKRGQNVTFRCDPISEHNRLYWYRQTLGQGPEFLTYFQNEAQLEKSRLLSDRFSAERPKGSFSTLEIQRTEQGDSAMYLCASSFPGQGAGAFFGQGTRLTVV.

This clone was recorded a few times. The rearrangement links TRBV9 to TRBJ2-7; the match to TRBD2 covers 12 bases. The CDR3 is 15 residues long. V shed 4 bases, J shed 5 bases, and the junction held 7 bases outside the gene matches. Germline V gene lookup returns CDR1 SGDLS and CDR2 YYNGEE. The CDR3 DNA is TGTGCCAGCAGCCCAGGACTAGCGGGAAATGACGAGCAGTACTTC. This sequence encodes CASSPGLAGNDEQYF.

The chain joins TRBV11-2 to TRBJ2-2, with 9 bases matching TRBD2. J gave up 5 bases and V 4 bases, and 17 bases lay outside the gene matches. Germline CDR1 is SGHAT and CDR2 is FQNNGV. The CDR3 contains 19 residues. This CDR3 reads CASSSSISGGRAFTGELFF. CDR3 nucleotide sequence: TGTGCCAGCAGCTCGTCCATTAGTGGCGGGAGGGCCTTTACCGGGGAGCTGTTTTTT.

This chain connects TRBV7-9 to TRBJ1-1, with D perhaps TRBD1 (6 bases). Germline loops: CDR1 SEHNR, CDR2 FQNEAQ (reference sequence). The length of the CDR3 is 13 residues. V dropped 5 bases and J dropped 4 bases, with 11 bases sitting between them. The CDR3 region has the DNA TGTGCCAGCAGCCTCGGACAGCCCACTGAAGCTTTCTTT. It yields the protein CASSLGQPTEAFF.

This chain connects TRBV3-1 (or the pseudogene TRBV3-2) to TRBJ1-6; D gene unclear. This CDR3 is built from 12 residues. The ends were cut back, 10 bases at V and 4 bases at J, with 8 bases in the middle. Germline CDR1 LGHDT, CDR2 YNNKEL (reference sequence). This chain's CDR3 is CATGFYNSPLHF. CDR3 nucleotides: TGTGCCACCGGTTTTTATAATTCACCCCTCCACTTT.

This clone showed up just once. This chain links TRBV4-2 with TRBJ2-3, with a possible D match to TRBD2 (6 bases). Germline V CDR1 and CDR2: LGHNA, YNFKEQ. This CDR3 spans 15 amino acids. Deletions cut 1 base from V and 3 bases from J, with 11 bases between. The DNA for the CDR3 is TGTGCCAGCAGCCAAGGCTCGGGGGATACAGATACGCAGTATTTT. As protein: CASSQGSGDTDTQYF.

This chain links TRBV30 with TRBJ2-7, with 8 bases lining up with TRBD1. From germline, CDR1 is GTSNPN and CDR2 SVGIG (reference sequence). V shed 5 bases, J shed 3 bases, and the junction held 12 bases outside the gene matches. This CDR3 has 15 residues. This CDR3 is CAWGLPGGAFYEQYF. CDR3 bases: TGTGCCTGGGGCCTTCCAGGGGGCGCCTTCTACGAGCAGTACTTC.

The chain couples TRBV7-2 to TRBJ1-5, with 8 bases lining up with TRBD1. Germline values: CDR1 SGHTA, CDR2 FQGNSA. With 5 bases clipped from V and 7 bases from J, the junction kept 10 bases outside the gene matches. This CDR3 is 15 amino acids long. In DNA form, the CDR3 reads TGTGCCAGCAGCCCCAGACAGCCAGGGGGCCAGCCCCAGCATTTT. This encodes CASSPRQPGGQPQHF.

The chain uses TRBV30 and TRBJ2-3; 9 positions agree with TRBD2. The CDR3 extends over 15 amino acids. Looked up from germline, CDR1 is GTSNPN and CDR2 is SVGIG (reference sequence). Germline trimming cut 5 bases from V and 2 bases from J; bases unmatched to any gene: 8. The DNA of the CDR3 is TGTGCCTGGGGGCGGCTAGCGGGGACCACAGATACGCAGTATTTT. It specifies CAWGRLAGTTDTQYF.

V is TRBV19 and J is TRBJ2-1; possibly TRBD1 for D (5 bases). V shed 7 bases and J shed 9 bases, with 16 bases lying between them. CDR3 size: 13 residues. Germline CDR1 reads LNHDA; CDR2 reads SQIVND (reference sequence). CDR3 region: CASTHVGASEQFF. CDR3 DNA: TGTGCCAGTACCCACGTAGGGGCAAGTGAGCAGTTCTTC.

Comments on this clone: The junction departs from germline at one end; a sequencing error may be responsible. The V gene is TRBV18, the J gene TRBJ1-2; 9 bases are shared with TRBD1. The CDR3 contains 13 residues. CDR1 is KGHSH and CDR2 is LQKENI in the germline V gene. The CDR3 is CASSPQGALGYTF. In DNA, the CDR3 is TGTGCCAGCTCCCCACAGGGGGCGCTTGGCTACACCTTC.

The chain couples TRBV6-6 to TRBJ1-3; 7 bases fit TRBD1. V was pared by 4 bases and J by 5 bases, with 11 bases of the junction left unmatched. Looked up from germline, CDR1 is MNHNY and CDR2 is SVGAGI (reference sequence). There are 16 residues in the CDR3. CDR3 bases: TGTGCCAGCAGTTCCCTACTCGGGACAGAGAGAAACACCATATATTTT. The encoded protein is CASSSLLGTERNTIYF.

The chain joins TRBV18 to TRBJ2-1; 12 nucleotides agree with TRBD2. Germline V CDR1 and CDR2: KGHSH, LQKENI. The V gene end was trimmed by 1 base and the J gene end by 3 bases; junction bases not matched to a gene: 4. CDR3 length: 17 residues. The CDR3 DNA sequence: TGTGCCAGCTCACCACTCCCTAGCGGGAGGGGCTACAATGAGCAGTTCTTC. Protein sequence: CASSPLPSGRGYNEQFF.

The chain is built from TRBV6-5 and TRBJ1-5; the match to TRBD1 covers 10 bases. Germline trimming cut 7 bases from V and 6 bases from J; bases unmatched to any gene: 6. CDR1 is MNHEY and CDR2 is SVGAGI in the germline V gene. The CDR3 runs 14 residues. The CDR3 nucleotides are TGTGCCAGCAAGGACAGGGGGATAGGTCAGCCCCAGCATTTT. Its protein is CASKDRGIGQPQHF.

This clone was seen a handful of times. The junction departs from germline at one end; a sequencing error may be responsible. The chain joins TRBV7-2 to TRBJ2-2; 10 bases are a match to TRBD2. Per the germline V gene, CDR1 is SGHTA and CDR2 is FQGNSA. The CDR3 sequence is 15 residues long. In nucleotides, the CDR3 is TGTGCCAGCAGCCTAGCGGGAGCGTGGACCGGGGAGCTGTTTTTT. Amino acid sequence: CASSLAGAWTGELFF.

This chain joins TRBV28 and TRBJ1-2; 7 bases align to TRBD1. Losses at the gene ends were 6 bases for V and 2 bases for J; bases not matched to a gene: 6. CDR1 MDHEN and CDR2 SYDVKM come from the germline V gene. The CDR3 length is 14 residues. The CDR3 DNA follows: TGTGCCAGCAGGCCCCCAGGGGGGAACTATGGCTACACCTTC. Protein: CASRPPGGNYGYTF.

The chain recombines TRBV30 with TRBJ2-7; 8 nucleotides align to TRBD2. Germline V CDR1 and CDR2: GTSNPN, SVGIG (reference sequence). The CDR3 covers 13 residues. The V gene end was trimmed by 2 bases and the J gene end by 6 bases; junction bases not matched to a gene: 6. Written as DNA, the CDR3 is TGTGCCTGGAGTACCGGGACTAGGACCGAGCAGTACTTC. Protein: CAWSTGTRTEQYF.

V is TRBV27 and J is TRBJ2-7, with D perhaps matching TRBD1 (5 bases). V shed 6 bases and J shed 0 bases, with 15 bases lying between them. The CDR3 loop spans 15 amino acids. Germline V CDR1 and CDR2: MNHEY, SMNVEV (reference sequence). The CDR3 spells CASSPDSTLSYEQYF. CDR3 bases: TGTGCCAGCAGCCCAGACAGTACCCTCTCCTACGAGCAGTACTTC.

The chain uses TRBV7-9 and TRBJ2-5, with a weak D call TRBD2 (6 bases). V lost 3 bases and J lost 5, with 22 bases in between. The CDR3 is 17 amino acids. Per the germline V gene, CDR1 is SEHNR and CDR2 is FQNEAQ (reference sequence). In DNA form, the CDR3 reads TGTGCCAGCAGCTTGATGCTAGCGACAAGGCGGAGGGAGACCCAGTACTTC. Residues: CASSLMLATRRRETQYF.

This clone was seen more than once but under ten times. The chain links TRBV7-6 to TRBJ2-3; TRBD2 is a possible D gene (6 bases). V lost 1 base, J lost 1 base, and 18 bases lay in between. The CDR3 runs 18 residues. Germline V CDR1 and CDR2: SGHVS, FNYEAQ. CDR3 DNA: TGTGCCAGCAGCTTAGACCACCAGGGAGGCCTGTGCACAGATACGCAGTATTTT. It specifies CASSLDHQGGLCTDTQYF.

This clone came up once. This chain uses TRBV6-2 or TRBV6-3 with TRBJ1-2; TRBD1 agrees at 7 bases. The germline V gene encodes CDR1 MNHEY and CDR2 SVGEGT. The V and J ends lost 6 bases and 5 bases, in that order; junction bases with no gene match: 9. The CDR3 has 14 residues. This CDR3 is CASSDRAVTYGYTF. The CDR3 nucleotides read TGTGCCAGCAGCGACAGGGCTGTTACTTATGGCTACACCTTC.

This chain uses TRBV24-1 with TRBJ1-2; D unclear. The CDR3 runs 14 residues. CDR1 and CDR2 from the germline V gene are KGHDR and SFDVKD. V lost 4 bases and J lost 5, with 13 bases in between. In DNA form, the CDR3 reads TGTGCCACCAGTGACCTAACACAGAATTATGGCTACACCTTC. It is translated as CATSDLTQNYGYTF.

Only a few counts were recorded for this clone. The V and J genes are TRBV12-3 or TRBV12-4 and TRBJ2-5, with unresolved D. V was trimmed by 4 bases and J by 4 bases, leaving 7 bases between them. The CDR3 is made up of 12 amino acids. The DNA of the CDR3 is TGTGCCAGCAGTTCCCGGAGAGAGACCCAGTACTTC. This translates into CASSSRRETQYF.